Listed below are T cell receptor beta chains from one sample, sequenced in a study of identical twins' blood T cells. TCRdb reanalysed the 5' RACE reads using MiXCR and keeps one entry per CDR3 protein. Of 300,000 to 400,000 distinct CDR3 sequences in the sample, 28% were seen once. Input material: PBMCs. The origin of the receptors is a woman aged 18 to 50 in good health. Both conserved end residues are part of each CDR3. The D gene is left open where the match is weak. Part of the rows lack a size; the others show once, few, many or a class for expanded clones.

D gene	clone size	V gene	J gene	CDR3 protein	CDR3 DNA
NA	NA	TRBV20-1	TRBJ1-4	CSAGNEKLFF	TGCAGTGCTGGTAATGAAAAACTGTTTTTT
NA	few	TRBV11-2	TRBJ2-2	CASSLEGITLGTGELFF	TGTGCCAGCAGCTTAGAAGGGATTACTCTGGGCACCGGGGAGCTGTTTTTT
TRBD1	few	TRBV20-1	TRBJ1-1	CSARDRSLSAFF	TGCAGTGCTAGGGACAGGTCACTGTCAGCTTTCTTT
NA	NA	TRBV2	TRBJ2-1	CASSEDLHEQFF	TGTGCCAGCAGCGAAGATCTGCATGAGCAGTTCTTC
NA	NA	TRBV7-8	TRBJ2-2	CASSPTYTGELFF	TGTGCCAGCAGCCCCACCTACACCGGGGAGCTGTTTTTT
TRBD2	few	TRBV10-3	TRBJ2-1	CAMTSSYYNEQFF	TGTGCCATGACTAGCAGTTATTACAATGAGCAGTTCTTC
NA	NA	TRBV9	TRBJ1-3	CASSVASGNTIYF	TGTGCCAGCAGCGTAGCGTCTGGAAACACCATATATTTT
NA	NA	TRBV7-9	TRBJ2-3	CASSLKYSTPQGDTQYF	TGTGCCAGCAGCTTGAAGTATAGCACGCCACAGGGTGATACGCAGTATTTT
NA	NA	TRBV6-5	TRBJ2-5	CASSSTSGTQYF	TGTGCCAGCAGTTCCACCTCAGGGACCCAGTACTTC
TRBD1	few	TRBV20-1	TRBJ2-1	CSARGQISYNEQFF	TGCAGTGCTAGGGGACAGATTTCCTACAATGAGCAGTTCTTC
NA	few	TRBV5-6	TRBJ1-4	CASSLYSATNEKLFF	TGTGCCAGCAGCTTGTACAGCGCAACTAATGAAAAACTGTTTTTT
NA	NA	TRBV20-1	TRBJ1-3	CSARGAAGRDTIYF	TGCAGTGCTAGAGGGGCCGCTGGCCGAGACACCATATATTTT
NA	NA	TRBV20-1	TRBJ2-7	CSARDVGAASYEQYF	TGCAGTGCTAGAGATGTCGGTGCGGCATCCTACGAGCAGTACTTC
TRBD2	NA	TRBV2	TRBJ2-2	CASRGPFSGVRTGELFF	TGTGCCAGCCGCGGTCCGTTTAGCGGGGTTCGGACCGGGGAGCTGTTTTTT
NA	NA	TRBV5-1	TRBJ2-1	CASTITAGALGQFF	TGCGCCAGCACTATCACTGCTGGGGCCCTGGGGCAGTTCTTC
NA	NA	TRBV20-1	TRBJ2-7	CSARTNRPGIYEQYF	TGCAGTGCTAGGACAAACAGACCTGGGATCTACGAGCAGTACTTC
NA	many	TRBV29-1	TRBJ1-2	CSVETRSYGYTF	TGCAGCGTTGAAACTCGGAGCTATGGCTACACCTTC
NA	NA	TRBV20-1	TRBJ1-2	CSAREGFNYGYTF	TGCAGTGCTAGAGAAGGTTTCAACTATGGCTACACCTTC
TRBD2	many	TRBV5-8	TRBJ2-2	CASSLLIAGGTGELFF	TGTGCCAGCAGCTTGCTTATAGCGGGAGGAACCGGGGAGCTGTTTTTT
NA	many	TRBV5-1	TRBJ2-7	CASSLGSGSYEQYF	TGCGCCAGCAGCTTGGGCTCAGGATCCTACGAGCAGTACTTC
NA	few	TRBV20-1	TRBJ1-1	CSARWQPTEAFF	TGCAGTGCTAGATGGCAGCCCACTGAAGCTTTCTTT
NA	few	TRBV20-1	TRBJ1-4	CSAQRDNNEKLFF	TGCAGTGCCCAGAGGGACAATAATGAAAAACTGTTTTTT
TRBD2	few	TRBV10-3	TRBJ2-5	CAISEGTSGQETQYF	TGTGCCATCAGTGAGGGGACTAGCGGACAAGAGACCCAGTACTTC
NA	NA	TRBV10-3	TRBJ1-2	CAILGSGDYGYTF	TGTGCCATCTTAGGATCCGGGGACTATGGCTACACCTTC
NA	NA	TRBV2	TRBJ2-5	CASSGFAQYF	TGTGCCAGCAGTGGTTTTGCCCAGTACTTC
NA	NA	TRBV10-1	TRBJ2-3	CASSGAGMGTQYF	TGCGCCAGCAGTGGGGCGGGGATGGGTACGCAGTATTTT
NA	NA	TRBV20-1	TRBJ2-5	CSARGPTTWSTQYF	TGCAGTGCTAGGGGCCCGACTACTTGGTCGACCCAGTACTTC
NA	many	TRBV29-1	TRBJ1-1	CSASPNPRNTEAFF	TGCAGCGCTTCGCCGAATCCGAGAAACACTGAAGCTTTCTTT
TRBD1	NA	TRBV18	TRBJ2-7	CASSLRWTGEVYEQYF	TGTGCCAGCTCACTCCGCTGGACAGGGGAAGTCTACGAGCAGTACTTC
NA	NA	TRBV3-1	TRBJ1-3	CASSHYTGRGNTIYF	TGTGCCAGCAGTCACTATACAGGGCGCGGAAACACCATATATTTT
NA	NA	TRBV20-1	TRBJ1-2	CSARDTTGPNYGYTF	TGCAGTGCTAGAGATACCACGGGACCGAATTATGGCTACACCTTC
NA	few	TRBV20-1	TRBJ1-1	CSAGRFSGVAEAFF	TGCAGTGCAGGCAGGTTCAGTGGTGTCGCTGAAGCTTTCTTT
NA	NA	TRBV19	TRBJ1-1	CASSIGTRYDTEAFF	TGTGCCAGTAGTATTGGTACTCGTTATGACACTGAAGCTTTCTTT
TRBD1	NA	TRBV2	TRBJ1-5	CASSEETGGQPQHF	TGTGCCAGCAGTGAAGAGACAGGGGGTCAGCCCCAGCATTTT
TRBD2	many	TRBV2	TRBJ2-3	CASSANSGTADTQYF	TGTGCCAGCAGTGCCAATAGCGGGACTGCGGATACGCAGTATTTT
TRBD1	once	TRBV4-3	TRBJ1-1	CASSHEVTGWPHEAFF	TGCGCCAGCAGCCACGAAGTGACAGGGTGGCCTCATGAAGCTTTCTTT
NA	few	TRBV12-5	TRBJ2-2	CASGLSPENTGELFF	TGTGCTAGTGGTTTGTCCCCCGAGAACACCGGGGAGCTGTTTTTT
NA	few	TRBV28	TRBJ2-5	CAISDYKETQYF	TGTGCCATCTCGGACTATAAAGAGACCCAGTACTTC
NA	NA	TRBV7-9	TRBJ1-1	CASSLGPNLNTEAFF	TGTGCCAGCAGCTTAGGGCCGAACTTGAACACTGAAGCTTTCTTT
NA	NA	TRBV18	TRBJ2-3	CASSPPAGRRIDTQYF	TGTGCCAGCTCACCACCGGCCGGGAGAAGGATAGATACGCAGTATTTT
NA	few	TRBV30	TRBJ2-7	CAWSGQTYEQYF	TGTGCCTGGAGCGGACAGACCTACGAGCAGTACTTC
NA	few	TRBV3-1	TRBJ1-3	CASSQGTRGNTIYF	TGTGCCAGCAGCCAAGGGACCCGTGGAAACACCATATATTTT
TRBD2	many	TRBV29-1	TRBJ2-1	CSLRGLAGEQFF	TGCAGCCTCCGGGGACTAGCTGGTGAGCAGTTCTTC
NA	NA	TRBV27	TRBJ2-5	CASSLSLRQNQETQYF	TGTGCCAGCAGTTTATCGCTCCGACAGAACCAAGAGACCCAGTACTTC
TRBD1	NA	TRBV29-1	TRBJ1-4	CSVRDRNEKLFF	TGCAGCGTTAGGGACAGAAATGAAAAACTGTTTTTT
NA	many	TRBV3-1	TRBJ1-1	CASSLRPGNTEAFF	TGTGCCAGCAGCCTACGGCCGGGGAACACTGAAGCTTTCTTT
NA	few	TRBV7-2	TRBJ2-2	CASSLVSGLSGELFF	TGTGCCAGCAGCTTAGTATCCGGGTTGTCCGGGGAGCTGTTTTTT
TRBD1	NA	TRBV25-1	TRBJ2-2	CASRDRGGNTGELFF	TGTGCCAGCAGAGACAGGGGGGGAAACACCGGGGAGCTGTTTTTT
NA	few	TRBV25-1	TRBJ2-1	CASKMYNEQFF	TGTGCCAGCAAAATGTACAATGAGCAGTTCTTC
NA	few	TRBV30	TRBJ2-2	CAWSATGELFF	TGTGCCTGGAGTGCCACCGGGGAGCTGTTTTTT